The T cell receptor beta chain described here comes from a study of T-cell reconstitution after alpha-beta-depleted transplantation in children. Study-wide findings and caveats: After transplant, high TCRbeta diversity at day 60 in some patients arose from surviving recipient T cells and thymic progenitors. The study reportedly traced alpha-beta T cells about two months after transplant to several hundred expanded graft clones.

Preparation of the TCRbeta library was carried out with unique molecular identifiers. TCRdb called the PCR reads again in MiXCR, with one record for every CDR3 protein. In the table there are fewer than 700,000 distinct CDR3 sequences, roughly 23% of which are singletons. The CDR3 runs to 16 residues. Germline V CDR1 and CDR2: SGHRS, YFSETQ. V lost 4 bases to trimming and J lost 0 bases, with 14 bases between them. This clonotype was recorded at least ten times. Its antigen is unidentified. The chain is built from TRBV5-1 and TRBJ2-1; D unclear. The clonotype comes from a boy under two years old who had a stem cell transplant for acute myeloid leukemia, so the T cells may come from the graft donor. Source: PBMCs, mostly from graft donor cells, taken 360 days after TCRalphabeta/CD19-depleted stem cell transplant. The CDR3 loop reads CASSNDKLSSYNEQFF. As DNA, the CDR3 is TGCGCCAGCAGCAACGACAAGCTTAGCTCCTACAATGAGCAGTTCTTC. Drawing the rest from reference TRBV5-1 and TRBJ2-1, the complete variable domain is KAGVTQTPRYLIKTRGQQVTLSCSPISGHRSVSWYQQTPGQGLQFLFEYFSETQRNKGNFPGRFSGRQFSNSRSEMNVSTLELGDSALYLCASSNDKLSSYNEQFFGPGTRLTVL.